This T cell receptor beta chain was found in a study of cytomegalovirus exposure and HLA in healthy donors. The germline CDR1 and CDR2 sequences are LGHNA and YNFKEQ. V shed 0 bases and J 5 bases; nucleotides not matched to a gene: 10. The CDR3 runs 17 residues. PCR involved 60 Vbeta and 13 Jbeta primers. In the authors' methods: Among the unique TCR beta chains that a later analysis counted, about 81 million in all, roughly 9.9 million were shared. Generated by immunoSEQ multiplex PCR, the TCRdb table keeps only in-frame clones and is missing some. That table furnishes V, J and clone size, whereas the DNA furnished D and trimming. The sample records 75,000 to 80,000 clones, 60% to 85% being singletons. General study points: TCR beta V segments were, for the most part, productive about 87% or about 30% of the time in an earlier analysis. Both high specificity and high sensitivity reportedly marked the classifier's diagnosis of cytomegalovirus status.

There are a few counts of this clone. The antigen is undetermined. Healthy bone marrow donors made up the donors. The receptor was derived from a male donor in good health and CMV-seronegative. The sequenced sample consisted of PBMCs. This chain connects TRBV4-2 to TRBJ2-5; 9 bases map to TRBD2. The CDR3 region is CASSQDGGAGGMETQYF. The CDR3 region has the DNA TGTGCCAGCAGCCAAGATGGCGGAGCGGGGGGTATGGAGACCCAGTACTTC.